The entry below describes one TCR beta chain. Its antigen is not known. The input for sorted-subset replicate PCRs was approximately 200 ng DNA, tens of thousands of T cell genomes. Sequencing was performed with immunoSEQ multiplex PCR; in TCRdb, only in-frame clones are kept and a portion is missing. The sample lists about 680,000 clones, about three quarters seen once, with around 1.8% in the top ten. This specimen comes from a study of shared clonotypes between healthy human individuals. Overall study results and limits: Against clonotypes common to all four donors, non-shared ones had lower generation probabilities.

Germline CDR1 and CDR2: LNHDA and SQIVND (reference sequence). Trimming took 3 bases from V and 4 from J; bases not matched to a gene: 10. This CDR3 spans 16 amino acids. The chain is built from TRBV19 and TRBJ2-3, with 7 bases lining up with TRBD2. Input material: memory CD4+ T cells sorted from blood. Described subset: CD45RA-negative fraction. The sequence was obtained from a woman aged 30 to 39 in good health. DNA of the CDR3: TGTGCCAGTAGTATTGCCGGCGGGAGCCCTCCAGATACGCAGTATTTT. Translated, it gives CASSIAGGSPPDTQYF.